Below, one T cell receptor beta chain is given with its context. This clone was seen repeatedly, ten times or more. Its antigen has not been determined. No much larger clone exists at a distance of one base, and base qualities are not known. The sample is drawn from a study of blood T cell repertoires in COVID-19 (dated by TCRdb to between 2020 and 2021). For the study in its entirety: Collaborator samples came from the United States, Italy and Spain and covered acute and convalescent phases of COVID-19. The material from the prospective study consisted of cDNA or gDNA derived from T cells, B-cell-depleted T cells, or PBMCs. The dataset comprised deeply sampled blood TCRbeta repertoires from subjects exposed to, actively infected with, or recovered from COVID-19. The repertoires were made available in a free public database intended to serve as a resource for research on the immune response to SARS-CoV-2. Samples came from the ongoing ImmuneRACE study (first 160 participants) plus 1,254 subjects from 6 global collaborators. Nearly every sample came with metadata listing a de-identified subject ID, COVID-19 status, age in years and sex. Where available, HLA class I and class II types were taken from metadata supplied by the sample provider and were not determined by assay-based typing. Summary of the overall study and its limitations: The amount of clinical and demographic metadata varied by source and participant and was provided uncurated.

TCRbeta CDR3 regions were amplified from genomic DNA by means of the immunoSEQ Assay, a bias-controlled multiplex PCR. The paper's data handling went like this. Nucleated cell counts per sample were estimated from amplification of reference gene primers within the assay. Sequence reads were collapsed and filtered to measure the absolute abundance of every unique TCRbeta CDR3 rearrangement. For each sample, productive Simpson clonality was calculated as the square root of Simpson's diversity index across productive rearrangements. Held by TCRdb, this immuneACCESS table contains in-frame sequences only and omits some clones. Under half of the omission traces to an unresolved V gene where checked; the cause of the rest is unknown. Clonal size and the V and J genes are those of that table, whereas D and trimming came from the DNA. This sample is represented by fewer than 85,000 clones; approximately 71% of them were singletons. The ten largest clones capture 2% to 2.5% of the sample.

One collaborating source in Seattle enrolled patients while the patients were actively infected and followed the patients over time throughout the course of disease. Each collaborating institution followed its own protocols to collect whole blood in K2EDTA tubes. Collaborator samples were shipped for TCRbeta analysis as frozen whole blood, isolated PBMCs, or DNA extracted from either sample type. The CDR3 holds 15 amino acids from the cysteine to the phenylalanine. Kept here is only the CDR3 DNA, which spans 45 bases and is read in frame from base 1. V is clipped by 4 bases and J by 0 bases, and the sequence between their germline boundaries is 7 bases long. From a lookup of the germline V gene, CDR1 and CDR2 are MNHEY and SVGEGT.

The chain was built from TRBV6-2 or TRBV6-3 and TRBJ2-6; the D gene lacks a confident call. This receptor was identified in a man in his 70s with COVID-19, enrolled during active disease. Source material: peripheral blood. The CDR3 reads as follows: CASSLGTSGANVLTF. Here is the DNA: TGTGCCAGCAGTTTGGGCACCTCTGGGGCCAACGTCCTGACTTTC.